This is a list of T cell receptor beta chains from one sample in a study of radiation and T cells in renal cell carcinoma. The table came from immunoSEQ multiplex PCR; TCRdb's copy has only in-frame clones and leaves some out. Here the sample spans about 83,000 clones, 75% to 90% being singletons. Source: blood, taken from a patient whose treatment included radiotherapy and nephrectomy. These receptors all come from a woman in her fifties or sixties with renal cell carcinoma. CDR3s include the opening cysteine and the closing phenylalanine or tryptophan. D genes are given only for firm matches. Size is omitted from some rows. Given values are once, few, many or a class for expanded clones.

CDR3nt	CDR3aa	v_gene	j_gene	d_gene	len	abundance
TGTGCCAGCAGCTTCCGGGATGCTAATGAAAAACTGTTTTTT	CASSFRDANEKLFF	TRBV5-4	TRBJ1-4	NA	14	NA
TGTGCCAGCTCACCGACTTCGAGCTCTGGAAACACCATATATTTT	CASSPTSSSGNTIYF	TRBV18	TRBJ1-3	NA	15	NA
TGTGCCAGCAGTGACCCGGGGCTAGCGGGACGTAATGAGCAGTTCTTC	CASSDPGLAGRNEQFF	TRBV28	TRBJ2-1	TRBD2	16	NA
TGTGCCAGCAGCGTAGAGCTGGACCCCACAGATACGCAGTATTTT	CASSVELDPTDTQYF	TRBV9	TRBJ2-3	NA	15	once
TGTGCCAGCAGCCGTCCAGGGACAGCTTTCTTT	CASSRPGTAFF	TRBV11-2	TRBJ1-1	NA	11	NA
TGTGCCAGCAGCCAGATCAAGCAAGGAGTCGGGCCAAACGAGCAGTACTTC	CASSQIKQGVGPNEQYF	TRBV14	TRBJ2-7	NA	17	NA
TGTGCCAGCAGTCCGGGACTAGCGGGAGACGGGGAGCTGTTTTTT	CASSPGLAGDGELFF	TRBV6-5	TRBJ2-2	TRBD2	15	NA
TGTGCCAGCAGCCCCGGATTAGACTATGGCTACACCTTC	CASSPGLDYGYTF	TRBV7-2	TRBJ1-2	NA	13	once
TGTGCCAGCAGGTCAGGTGGTCCCAATGAGCAGTTCTTC	CASRSGGPNEQFF	TRBV27	TRBJ2-1	NA	13	NA
TGTGCCAGCAGCTCTTTGAACACCGGGGAGCTGTTTTTT	CASSSLNTGELFF	TRBV7-9	TRBJ2-2	NA	13	few
TGCGCCAGCAGCTCGACGACCGTTTCCTACGAGCAGTACTTC	CASSSTTVSYEQYF	TRBV5-1	TRBJ2-7	NA	14	NA
TGCGCCAGCAGCTTAGCGGGAGAAGGTACCGGGGAGCTGTTTTTT	CASSLAGEGTGELFF	TRBV5-1	TRBJ2-2	TRBD2	15	NA
TGTGCCAGTAGTGCGGGACAGGGTTTCTATGGCTACACCTTC	CASSAGQGFYGYTF	TRBV19	TRBJ1-2	TRBD1	14	NA
TGTGCCAACGGAGCGGGTTCTACCTACGAGCAGTACTTC	CANGAGSTYEQYF	TRBV6-1	TRBJ2-7	NA	13	NA
TGTGCCAGCAGGTTTCAGGTGACTGAAGCTTTCTTT	CASRFQVTEAFF	TRBV6-6	TRBJ1-1	NA	12	NA
TGTGCCAGCAGTCCGACTGGCTCCTACGAGCAGTACTTC	CASSPTGSYEQYF	TRBV7-9	TRBJ2-7	NA	13	NA
TGTGCCAGCAGCGGACCCGGACTCTTTACTGGGGCCAACGTCCTGACTTTC	CASSGPGLFTGANVLTF	TRBV11-1	TRBJ2-6	NA	17	NA
TGCGCCAGCAGCTTGAGGGACACCGGGGAGCTGTTTTTT	CASSLRDTGELFF	TRBV5-1	TRBJ2-2	NA	13	NA
TGTGCCAGTTTCGGGATATCAGGGATGGGAAATGAAAAACTGTTTTTT	CASFGISGMGNEKLFF	TRBV19	TRBJ1-4	NA	16	NA
TGTGCCAGTAGGGGGGGGGACAGTCGGGCTTATGAGCAGTTCTTC	CASRGGDSRAYEQFF	TRBV19	TRBJ2-1	NA	15	once
TGTGCCAGCAGTTCCACCCTGAACCCCTATGGCTACACCTTC	CASSSTLNPYGYTF	TRBV27	TRBJ1-2	NA	14	NA
TGTGCCAGCACCCTACAGGGACCTAATTCACCCCTCCACTTT	CASTLQGPNSPLHF	TRBV28	TRBJ1-6	NA	14	NA
TGTGCCAGCAAATGGGGACAGGGGGTGAGTTACGAGCAGTACTTC	CASKWGQGVSYEQYF	TRBV2	TRBJ2-7	TRBD1	15	NA
TGTGCCAGCAGTGAGCAAACTCCGGGAGGGAATTCACCCCTCCACTTT	CASSEQTPGGNSPLHF	TRBV6-1	TRBJ1-6	NA	16	NA
TGTGCCAGCAGCCTCGGACAGTTATATGGCTACACCTTC	CASSLGQLYGYTF	TRBV28	TRBJ1-2	NA	13	NA
TGTGCCAGCAGTATAAGAGAGACCTACGAGCAGTACTTC	CASSIRETYEQYF	TRBV6-5	TRBJ2-7	NA	13	NA
TGCGCCAGCAGCTTGGCGGGGGCAGGGACAGATACGCAGTATTTT	CASSLAGAGTDTQYF	TRBV5-1	TRBJ2-3	NA	15	few
TGCGCCAGCAGCTTGGAAGGTTACGAGCAGTACTTC	CASSLEGYEQYF	TRBV5-1	TRBJ2-7	NA	12	NA
TGTGCCAGCAGTTTTTATCAGGGGGCATCTGGAAACACCATATATTTT	CASSFYQGASGNTIYF	TRBV28	TRBJ1-3	TRBD1	16	NA
TGCGCCAGCAGCCCGGGGGGAGCGCGCTATGGCTACACCTTC	CASSPGGARYGYTF	TRBV5-1	TRBJ1-2	NA	14	NA
TGTGCCAGCAGCTTAGGGACCTTTGTCTCCTACGAGCAGTACTTC	CASSLGTFVSYEQYF	TRBV5-6	TRBJ2-7	NA	15	NA
TGCGCCAGCAGCACGGGACAGTTGAACACTGAAGCTTTCTTT	CASSTGQLNTEAFF	TRBV5-1	TRBJ1-1	TRBD1	14	few
TGTGCCAGCAGTTTATCTGGGCAGGGACGAAACACCATATATTTT	CASSLSGQGRNTIYF	TRBV27	TRBJ1-3	NA	15	NA
TGTGCCAGCAGTTCAACCGACAGTAGCAATCAGCCCCAGCATTTT	CASSSTDSSNQPQHF	TRBV6-6	TRBJ1-5	NA	15	NA
TGTGCCAGCAGCACACTCCAGGGTTCTTACGAGCAGTACTTC	CASSTLQGSYEQYF	TRBV5-4	TRBJ2-7	NA	14	NA
TGTGCCAGTAGTAACCAGCACGACAGGGTATGGGAGCAGTACTTC	CASSNQHDRVWEQYF	TRBV19	TRBJ2-7	TRBD1	15	NA
TGTGCCAGCTCACCAGACAGAAATCAGCCCCAGCATTTT	CASSPDRNQPQHF	TRBV18	TRBJ1-5	NA	13	NA
TGCGCCAGCAGCGCCACTCTAGCGGGAGGCGCAGATACGCAGTATTTT	CASSATLAGGADTQYF	TRBV5-1	TRBJ2-3	TRBD2	16	NA
TGCGCCAGCAGTGCATCAGGGGGCGCTTCACCCCTCCACTTT	CASSASGGASPLHF	TRBV10-1	TRBJ1-6	TRBD1	14	few
TGCGCCAGCAGCTTGGTTCAGGGGGGAGATGGCTACACCTTC	CASSLVQGGDGYTF	TRBV5-1	TRBJ1-2	TRBD1	14	NA
TGTGCCAGCAGCCCCGGGTCTAGCGGGAGCCTCTCCTACGAGCAGTACTTC	CASSPGSSGSLSYEQYF	TRBV5-4	TRBJ2-7	TRBD2	17	NA
TGTGCCAGCAGCTTACTCACAGGGGGCGATGAATCACCCCTCCACTTT	CASSLLTGGDESPLHF	TRBV11-2	TRBJ1-6	TRBD1	16	NA